A selection of T cell receptor beta chains follows, all from one sample in a study of CD8 T cells in ankylosing spondylitis. MiXCR was run by TCRdb on the 5' RACE reads, yielding one entry per CDR3 protein. The profile shows hundreds of thousands of distinct CDR3 sequences, 12% of them singletons. Sequenced material: blood, either unsorted or a sorted T cell fraction (not recorded which). These receptors were collected from a male donor with ankylosing spondylitis. Each CDR3 is given with its conserved first and last residue. A D gene is named only where the DNA matches it firmly. The size entry is marked missing in some rows and otherwise reads once, few, many or a size class.

TRBJ2-7 NA NA TRBV6-1 CASQGVNSYEQYF TGTGCCAGTCAAGGGGTTAACTCCTACGAGCAGTACTTC
TRBJ1-1 NA many TRBV6-2/TRBV6-3 CASNQWNTEAFF TGTGCCAGCAACCAATGGAACACTGAAGCTTTCTTT
TRBJ1-4 TRBD1 NA TRBV6-5 CASSYAGQQTEKLFF TGTGCCAGCAGTTACGCGGGACAGCAGACTGAAAAACTGTTTTTT
TRBJ1-4 NA NA TRBV20-1 CSARGSYEKLFF TGCAGTGCCCGAGGTTCTTATGAAAAACTGTTTTTT
TRBJ2-3 TRBD2 few TRBV4-1 CASSPSASGRFTDTQYF TGCGCCAGCAGCCCCTCTGCTAGCGGGAGGTTCACAGATACGCAGTATTTT
TRBJ2-7 TRBD2 many TRBV5-1 CASSLAPPSGTTYEQYF TGCGCCAGCAGCTTGGCCCCTCCTAGCGGAACGACCTACGAGCAGTACTTC
TRBJ1-2 NA many TRBV28 CASGDTNYGYTF TGTGCCAGCGGGGATACTAACTATGGCTACACCTTC
TRBJ2-1 NA NA TRBV28 CASSLQQGYEQFF TGTGCCAGCAGTTTACAACAGGGCTATGAGCAGTTCTTC
TRBJ1-5 NA NA TRBV7-2 CASSLEPVRLIQPQHF TGTGCCAGCAGCCTTGAGCCCGTCCGCCTCATTCAGCCCCAGCATTTT
TRBJ1-5 NA NA TRBV6-1 CASITGIGTNQPQHF TGTGCCAGCATCACAGGGATCGGTACAAATCAGCCCCAGCATTTT
TRBJ1-1 NA few TRBV29-1 CSVERRAFYGAFF TGCAGCGTTGAACGTAGAGCCTTCTATGGGGCTTTCTTT
TRBJ2-7 NA few TRBV18 CASSRPIRESYEQYF TGTGCCAGCTCACGACCGATAAGGGAATCCTACGAGCAGTACTTC
TRBJ2-7 NA NA TRBV20-1 CSAGGGEGSYEQYF TGCAGTGCGGGAGGGGGAGAGGGCTCCTACGAGCAGTACTTC
TRBJ2-7 TRBD1 few TRBV10-3 CAISNRGEQYF TGTGCCATCAGTAACAGGGGCGAGCAGTACTTC
TRBJ1-2 NA NA TRBV29-1 CSVDSIFYGYTF TGCAGCGTTGACAGTATATTCTATGGCTACACCTTC
TRBJ1-1 NA many TRBV3-1 CASSQDHQGGEDDTEAFF TGTGCCAGCAGCCAAGATCATCAGGGTGGTGAAGATGACACTGAAGCTTTCTTT
TRBJ1-2 NA few TRBV4-3 CASSQDPQGVWYTF TGCGCCAGCAGCCAAGATCCCCAGGGAGTTTGGTACACCTTC
TRBJ2-6 TRBD1 NA TRBV12-5 CASGLSGTGQPGANVLTF TGTGCTAGTGGTTTGTCGGGGACAGGGCAGCCTGGGGCCAACGTCCTGACTTTC
TRBJ2-7 NA NA TRBV3-1 CASSQLREQYF TGTGCCAGCAGCCAACTCAGGGAGCAGTACTTC
TRBJ2-5 TRBD1 NA TRBV4-3 CASSQSRQGLEETQYF TGCGCCAGCAGCCAATCCAGACAGGGTCTGGAAGAGACCCAGTACTTC
TRBJ1-2 NA NA TRBV9 CASSVGTGMRDYGYTF TGTGCCAGCAGCGTAGGTACAGGTATGAGAGACTATGGCTACACCTTC
TRBJ1-1 NA NA TRBV11-3 CASSLEVGAEAFF TGTGCCAGCAGCTTAGAGGTGGGCGCTGAAGCTTTCTTT
TRBJ1-5 NA NA TRBV15 CATSRTDYSPQHF TGTGCCACCAGCAGGACGGATTACTCGCCCCAGCATTTT
TRBJ1-5 NA many TRBV6-5 CASSYPRTPNQPQHF TGTGCCAGCAGTTACCCGCGGACCCCCAATCAGCCCCAGCATTTT
TRBJ1-5 NA once TRBV20-1 CSASRLDNQPQHF TGCAGTGCTAGCCGACTAGATAATCAGCCCCAGCATTTT
TRBJ2-1 TRBD1 many TRBV5-1 CASSPHTGDEQFF TGCGCCAGCAGCCCCCACACAGGGGATGAGCAGTTCTTC
TRBJ2-5 TRBD2 few TRBV5-5 CASSFVGEREGQDF TGTGCCAGCAGCTTTGTCGGTGAACGGGAGGGCCAAGACTTC
TRBJ1-6 NA many TRBV20-1 CSANGVPSPLHF TGCAGTGCAAACGGTGTTCCTTCACCCCTCCACTTT
TRBJ1-4 NA few TRBV7-9 CASSLGQTVNEKLFF TGTGCCAGCAGCTTAGGACAGACAGTTAATGAAAAACTGTTTTTT
TRBJ2-7 TRBD1 few TRBV10-3 CAIKGQGNGIGEQYF TGTGCCATCAAGGGACAGGGGAACGGGATAGGCGAGCAGTACTTC
TRBJ2-7 NA NA TRBV4-3 CASSQGAAGAYEQYF TGCGCCAGCAGCCAAGGGGCGGCAGGGGCCTACGAGCAGTACTTC
TRBJ1-1 NA many TRBV20-1 CSASDLILNTEAFF TGCAGTGCTTCGGACCTCATCCTGAACACTGAAGCTTTCTTT
TRBJ1-2 NA few TRBV20-1 CSALKGGVGYTF TGCAGTGCCCTGAAGGGGGGGGTTGGCTACACCTTC
TRBJ1-2 NA many TRBV3-1 CASSQDRRGANYGYTF TGTGCCAGCAGCCAAGATCGCCGGGGTGCTAACTATGGCTACACCTTC
TRBJ2-3 NA NA TRBV24-1 CATSELADTQYF TGTGCCACCAGTGAACTAGCAGATACGCAGTATTTT
TRBJ1-1 NA many TRBV7-3 CASSLNPGTPEAFF TGTGCCAGCAGCTTAAACCCCGGGACACCCGAGGCTTTCTTT
TRBJ1-6 NA NA TRBV2 CASSAQGLNSPLHF TGTGCCAGCAGTGCGCAGGGTCTTAATTCACCCCTCCACTTT
TRBJ2-7 TRBD2 NA TRBV6-5 CASSFLPTSGSTNEQYF TGTGCCAGCAGTTTCCTCCCGACTAGCGGGAGTACAAACGAGCAGTACTTC
TRBJ1-5 NA few TRBV20-1 CSARRHNSNQPQHF TGCAGTGCTAGAAGGCACAATAGCAATCAGCCCCAGCATTTT
TRBJ2-3 NA many TRBV6-1 CASRPPGSTDTQYF TGTGCCAGCCGGCCCCCCGGTAGCACAGATACGCAGTATTTT
TRBJ1-6 NA NA TRBV20-1 CSARIQSNSPLHF TGCAGTGCTAGGATACAGTCCAATTCACCCCTCCACTTT
TRBJ1-4 NA NA TRBV7-8 CASSFGARYEKLFF TGTGCCAGCAGCTTTGGGGCGCGGTATGAAAAACTGTTTTTT
TRBJ2-2 NA few TRBV12-3/TRBV12-4 CASSFIPNTGELFF TGTGCCAGCAGTTTTATCCCGAACACCGGGGAGCTGTTTTTT
TRBJ2-7 NA NA TRBV20-1 CSASTGATYEQYF TGCAGTGCTAGTACAGGTGCAACCTACGAGCAGTACTTC